The 32 T cell receptor beta chains below were found in one sample sequenced in a study of T cell responses to AZD1222 COVID-19 vaccine. TCRdb's copy holds only in-frame clones and misses some; the assay was immunoSEQ multiplex PCR. Of about 160,000 clones in the sample, roughly 87% are singletons; the top ten hold just over 5%. The source was peripheral blood, collected on day 0 of AZD1222 vaccination. All receptors derive from an adult in good health.

This clone was counted a single time. The chain uses TRBV28 and TRBJ1-1, with unresolved D. This CDR3 region has 15 residues. The germline V gene has CDR1 MDHEN and CDR2 SYDVKM. V was shortened by 10 bases and J by 1 base, with 19 bases between the two germline ends. CDR3 in amino acids: CATLPSSGRNTEAFF. CDR3 DNA: TGTGCCACCTTACCCTCGAGTGGGCGGAACACTGAAGCTTTCTTT.

The rearrangement uses TRBV5-1 and TRBJ2-7, with D perhaps TRBD1 (5 bases). Germline-derived CDR1 and CDR2 are SGHRS and YFSETQ. Trimming removed 0 bases from V and 2 bases from J, with 12 bases in between. The CDR3 is 15 amino acids. The CDR3 sequence is CASSLAERGTYEQYF. The CDR3 nucleotides read TGCGCCAGCAGCTTGGCCGAAAGGGGAACCTACGAGCAGTACTTC. The full variable domain, rest sourced from reference TRBV5-1 and TRBJ2-7, is KAGVTQTPRYLIKTRGQQVTLSCSPISGHRSVSWYQQTPGQGLQFLFEYFSETQRNKGNFPGRFSGRQFSNSRSEMNVSTLELGDSALYLCASSLAERGTYEQYFGPGTRLTVT.

This clone has only one observation. The V gene is TRBV20-1, the J gene TRBJ2-3; D not certain. Germline CDR1 reads DFQATT; CDR2 reads SNEGSKA (reference sequence). The CDR3 is made up of 11 amino acids. Trimming left V 4 bases short and J 5 bases short, with 7 bases between. CDR3 amino acids: CSATTGDTQYF. As DNA, the CDR3 is TGCAGTGCTACGACGGGAGATACGCAGTATTTT.

This sequence joins TRBV4-1 and TRBJ1-3; TRBD1 aligns across 10 bases. J lost 3 bases, V lost 2 bases, and 4 bases had no gene match. This CDR3 has 16 amino acids. In germline, CDR1 is MGHRA, CDR2 YSYEKL. This CDR3 is CASSQSGQGIGNTIYF. The CDR3 bases are TGCGCCAGCAGCCAATCGGGACAGGGGATTGGAAACACCATATATTTT.

A few counts support this clone. The chain joins TRBV6-4 to TRBJ2-3, with TRBD1 matching over 9 bases. The trim removed 3 bases at V and 7 bases at J, leaving 8 bases unmatched. This CDR3 is 15 amino acids long. CDR1 is MRHNA and CDR2 is SNTAGT in the germline V gene. For the CDR3, the DNA is TGTGCCAGCAGTGAGACCGGGACAGGGAGCCATACGCAGTATTTT. The encoded protein is CASSETGTGSHTQYF.

CDR3 coding DNA: TGTGCCAGCATCGATTACAGGGACTACACTGAAGCTTTCTTT. It specifies CASIDYRDYTEAFF. V and J are TRBV7-9 and TRBJ1-1, with D possibly TRBD1 on 6 matching bases. Per the germline V gene, CDR1 is SEHNR and CDR2 is FQNEAQ (reference sequence). The CDR3 runs 14 residues. V gave up 7 bases and J gave up 3 bases, with 15 bases separating them. Complete variable domain (other parts from reference TRBV7-9 and TRBJ1-1): DTGVSQNPRHKITKRGQNVTFRCDPISEHNRLYWYRQTLGQGPEFLTYFQNEAQLEKSRLLSDRFSAERPKGSFSTLEIQRTEQGDSAMYLCASIDYRDYTEAFFGQGTRLTVV.

The chain uses TRBV6-5 and TRBJ1-1, with no clear D. With 7 bases removed from V and 2 bases from J, the gap between germline ends came to 14 bases. This CDR3 is 14 amino acids long. Germline CDR1 is MNHEY and CDR2 is SVGAGI. The DNA for the CDR3 is TGTGCCAGCACCGCTTTGTCAGTAAACACTGAAGCTTTCTTT. Amino acid sequence: CASTALSVNTEAFF.

The chain uses TRBV5-1 and TRBJ2-7, with D perhaps assigned TRBD1 or TRBD2 (5 bases each). Germline V CDR1 and CDR2: SGHRS, YFSETQ. CDR3 length equals 13 residues. V lost 2 bases, J lost 4 bases, and 10 bases lay in between. The CDR3 region has the DNA TGCGCCAGCAGCTTTCGTTGGGGGTACGAGCAGTACTTC. This gives the protein CASSFRWGYEQYF.

The V gene is TRBV5-4, the J gene TRBJ1-3; no definite D call. V was shortened by 1 base and J by 0 bases, with 5 bases between the two germline ends. From germline, CDR1 is SGHNT and CDR2 YYREEE (reference sequence). The CDR3 length is 14 residues. The CDR3 sequence: CASSLTSSGNTIYF. The CDR3 coding sequence is TGTGCCAGCAGCTTGACGAGCTCTGGAAACACCATATATTTT.

The chain links TRBV18 to TRBJ1-5; D unclear. CDR3 length: 15 residues. In germline, CDR1 is KGHSH, CDR2 LQKENI. Trimming cost V 2 bases and J 4 bases, with 12 bases left between them. The CDR3 region is CASSPVRRPNQPQHF. CDR3 sequence (DNA): TGTGCCAGCTCACCAGTCAGGAGGCCAAATCAGCCCCAGCATTTT.

The chain is built from TRBV5-1 and TRBJ1-2; D perhaps matches TRBD1 (5 bases). Germline assignment: CDR1 SGHRS and CDR2 YFSETQ. The CDR3 contains 14 residues. The ends were cut back, 4 bases at V and 8 bases at J, with 18 bases in the middle. The CDR3 spells CASSPNGGVLGYTF. CDR3 nucleotides: TGCGCCAGCAGCCCCAACGGGGGGGTTTTGGGCTACACCTTC.

The rearrangement joins TRBV7-2 to TRBJ1-3; D uncertain. This CDR3 spans 14 amino acids. Trimming pared 1 base from V and 3 bases from J, leaving 7 bases between. From germline, CDR1 is SGHTA and CDR2 FQGNSA. In DNA, the CDR3 is TGTGCCAGCAGCTTAGATGGCGGTGGAAACACCATATATTTT. It encodes CASSLDGGGNTIYF.

J is TRBJ1-4 and V is TRBV30; D gene unclear. Germline-derived CDR1 and CDR2 are GTSNPN and SVGIG (reference sequence). This CDR3 has 13 residues. Between the trimmed V and J ends, which lost 0 bases and 13 bases, there was a span of 15 bases. The CDR3 DNA follows: TGTGCCTGGAGTGTCGGGAGTTCAACAAGACTGTTTTTT. This codes for CAWSVGSSTRLFF.

The chain combines TRBV4-3 with TRBJ2-7; tentative D call: TRBD2 (6 bases). V was trimmed by 1 base and J by 0 bases, leaving 13 bases between them. In germline, CDR1 is LGHNA, CDR2 YSLEER. CDR3 length: 16 amino acids. The CDR3 coding sequence is TGCGCCAGCAGCCAAGGGAGGGGCGGGATCTCCTACGAGCAGTACTTC. It encodes CASSQGRGGISYEQYF.

The chain uses TRBV7-2 and TRBJ1-3; D gene ambiguous. The CDR3 is made up of 14 amino acids. CDR1 and CDR2 (germline): SGHTA, FQGNSA. Trimming took off 5 bases at V and 6 bases at J, with 14 bases between the two ends. The CDR3 loop is CASSRASGENTIYF. In DNA, the CDR3 is TGTGCCAGCAGCCGGGCCAGCGGGGAAAACACCATATATTTT. The full variable domain, its missing parts supplied by reference TRBV7-2 and TRBJ1-3, is GAGVSQSPSNKVTEKGKDVELRCDPISGHTALYWYRQSLGQGLEFLIYFQGNSAPDKSGLPSDRFSAERTGGSVSTLTIQRTQQEDSAVYLCASSRASGENTIYFGEGSWLTVV.

A single count supports this clone. The rearrangement links TRBV27 to TRBJ2-2; 8 bases align to TRBD2. The CDR3 runs 14 residues. V shed 6 bases and J 4 bases; nucleotides not matched to a gene: 4. CDR1 is MNHEY and CDR2 is SMNVEV in the germline V gene (reference sequence). The CDR3 sequence is CASRWTSSTGELFF. The CDR3 coding sequence is TGTGCCAGCAGATGGACTAGCAGCACCGGGGAGCTGTTTTTT.

The chain employs TRBV4-3 and TRBJ2-2, with D tentatively TRBD1 or TRBD2 (6 bases each). Germline CDR1 reads LGHNA; CDR2 reads YSLEER. The CDR3 runs to 16 residues. The ends were cut back, 4 bases at V and 1 base at J, with 13 bases in the middle. CDR3 sequence: CASSPGGGLNTGELFF. In DNA, the CDR3 is TGCGCCAGCAGCCCCGGGGGCGGGTTGAACACCGGGGAGCTGTTTTTT.

This clone turned up a few times. This chain uses TRBV15 with TRBJ2-3, with D hard to call. Germline loops: CDR1 LNHNV, CDR2 YYDKDF (reference sequence). V was shortened by 0 bases and J by 7 bases, with 11 bases between the two germline ends. The CDR3 totals 14 residues. The CDR3: CATSRDGEGYTQYF. For the CDR3, the DNA is TGTGCCACCAGCAGAGACGGAGAAGGGTATACGCAGTATTTT.

CDR3 sequence: CASSLQGGTEAFF. The CDR3, as DNA: TGTGCCAGCAGTTTACAGGGGGGAACTGAAGCTTTCTTT. The rearrangement uses TRBV7-3 and TRBJ1-1, with 8 bases lining up with TRBD1. The CDR3 contains 13 residues. Germline CDR1 reads SGHTA; CDR2 reads FQGTGA. Trimming at V came to 6 bases and at J to 5 bases, leaving 5 bases not matched to a gene.

The V gene is TRBV6-5, the J gene TRBJ2-7, with 9 positions matching TRBD2. V trimming: 7 bases; J trimming: 5 bases; junction bases outside the gene matches: 6. Germline V gene data show CDR1 as MNHEY and CDR2 as SVGAGI. The CDR3 is 13 amino acids. CDR3 protein: CASIPAGGHEQYF. CDR3 nucleotides: TGTGCCAGCATTCCAGCGGGAGGACACGAGCAGTACTTC.

The rearrangement uses TRBV4-3 and TRBJ2-1; 9 nucleotides line up with TRBD2. This CDR3 has 20 residues. The junction had 16 bases not matched to a gene; V was cut back by 4 bases and J by 0 bases. CDR1 is LGHNA and CDR2 is YSLEER in the germline V gene. CDR3 residues: CASSRALSGGSFRSYNEQFF. As DNA, the CDR3 is TGCGCCAGCAGCCGAGCCCTTAGCGGGGGCAGTTTTCGCTCCTACAATGAGCAGTTCTTC.

This chain links TRBV5-1 with TRBJ2-1; 14 bases agree with TRBD2. The CDR3 loop spans 20 amino acids. V lost 4 bases and J lost 1; bases outside the gene matches: 13. CDR1 and CDR2 from the germline V gene are SGHRS and YFSETQ. CDR3: CASSLRLAGGPVGSYNEQFF. CDR3 DNA: TGCGCCAGCAGCCTGCGACTAGCGGGAGGGCCTGTAGGGTCCTACAATGAGCAGTTCTTC.

J is TRBJ1-1 and V is TRBV6-6, with D unclear. CDR1 and CDR2 (germline): MNHNY, SVGAGI (reference sequence). Between the trimmed V and J ends, which lost 6 bases and 5 bases, there was a span of 13 bases. The CDR3 is 13 amino acids. The CDR3 is CASRVIGRTEAFF. CDR3 in DNA: TGTGCCAGCAGGGTTATAGGGAGAACTGAAGCTTTCTTT.

There are a few counts of this clone. The chain employs TRBV6-2 or TRBV6-3 and TRBJ2-1, with no clear D. Trimming took off 6 bases at V and 0 bases at J, with 6 bases between the two ends. Looked up from germline, CDR1 is MNHEY and CDR2 is SVGEGT. The CDR3 consists of 13 residues. The CDR3 region is CASSPGSYNEQFF. The DNA for the CDR3 is TGTGCCAGCAGCCCCGGCTCCTACAATGAGCAGTTCTTC.

This clone appeared a single time. The chain employs TRBV18 and TRBJ1-1; 10 bases are a match to TRBD1. Trimming removed 3 bases from V and 5 bases from J; junction bases left unmatched: 6. CDR1 and CDR2 from the germline V gene are KGHSH and LQKENI. CDR3 size: 15 residues. The CDR3 region is CASSPSGTGVTEAFF. As DNA, the CDR3 is TGTGCCAGCTCACCCTCCGGGACAGGGGTTACTGAAGCTTTCTTT.

The chain is built from TRBV29-1 and TRBJ1-2; a weak D match, TRBD1 (5 bases). Trimming removed 6 bases from V and 3 bases from J, with 11 bases in between. This CDR3 region has 12 residues. Germline V gene sequence: CDR1 SQVTM, CDR2 ANQGSEA. The CDR3 DNA reads TGCAGCGTCAACCCGGGGGACTATGGCTACACCTTC. Encoded protein: CSVNPGDYGYTF.

The rearrangement links TRBV6-5 to TRBJ2-7; no clear D. Trimming left V 7 bases short and J 3 bases short, with 7 bases between. The V gene's germline CDR1 is MNHEY and CDR2 SVGAGI. This CDR3 spans 11 amino acids. CDR3 sequence (DNA): TGTGCCAGCACCGTGAACTACGAGCAGTACTTC. It yields the protein CASTVNYEQYF.

This clone showed up just once. The rearrangement uses TRBV18 and TRBJ2-2, with 8 bases fitting TRBD2. This CDR3 comprises 15 residues. Per germline, CDR1 KGHSH and CDR2 LQKENI. V lost 4 bases, J lost 7 bases, and 8 bases stayed unmatched. The DNA of the CDR3 is TGTGCCAGCTCACAAGCGGGAGAATCCGGCGGGGAGCTGTTTTTT. Translated, it gives CASSQAGESGGELFF.

The chain joins TRBV11-2 to TRBJ1-3; D may be TRBD1 (6 bases). V was clipped by 0 bases and J by 8 bases, with 8 bases between them. Germline V gene data show CDR1 as SGHAT and CDR2 as FQNNGV. The CDR3 covers 13 residues. In DNA form, the CDR3 reads TGTGCCAGCAGCTTAGACAGGGGAGACACCATATATTTT. It yields the protein CASSLDRGDTIYF.

The chain has TRBV7-3 and TRBJ2-6; D ambiguous. The V and J ends lost 1 base and 0 bases respectively, with 13 bases between them. CDR1 is SGHTA and CDR2 is FQGTGA in the germline V gene. The CDR3 contains 18 residues. As DNA, the CDR3 is TGTGCCAGCAGCTTAATCCCCGCGCTAGTCTCTGGGGCCAACGTCCTGACTTTC. Its translation is CASSLIPALVSGANVLTF.

The chain uses TRBV27 and TRBJ2-7; TRBD1 matches at 12 bases. The CDR3 has 17 amino acids. Trimming took 5 bases from V and 5 from J; bases not matched to a gene: 13. Germline lookup yields CDR1 MNHEY and CDR2 SMNVEV (reference sequence). CDR3 protein: CASSVIGGTGGKNEQYF. As DNA, the CDR3 is TGTGCCAGCAGTGTAATTGGGGGGACAGGGGGCAAAAACGAGCAGTACTTC.

The chain's CDR3 is CASSPSGSTDTQYF. The DNA for the CDR3 is TGTGCCAGCAGCCCTAGCGGGAGCACAGATACGCAGTATTTT. The chain links TRBV11-2 to TRBJ2-3, with 8 nucleotides matching TRBD2. The CDR3 covers 14 residues. After removal of 5 bases from V and 0 bases from J, the junction contained 1 base not matched to a gene. From germline, CDR1 is SGHAT and CDR2 FQNNGV.